The 24 T cell receptor beta chains given below trace back to one sample, sequenced in a study of shared clonotypes between healthy human individuals. Profiling relied on immunoSEQ multiplex PCR, and the TCRdb table lists in-frame clones only, not all of them. This sample yields around 1.4 million clones, of which less than 99% are seen a single time; about 0.34% belongs to the top ten. Sequencing used naive CD4+ T cells sorted from blood. Subset in this sample: CD45RA+ positively selected. The receptors come from a man aged 25-40 years in good health.

This sequence joins TRBV7-6 and TRBJ2-5; D unclear. The length of the CDR3 is 13 residues. In germline, CDR1 is SGHVS, CDR2 FNYEAQ. Trimming pared 4 bases from V and 2 bases from J, leaving 8 bases between. The CDR3 nucleotides are TGTGCCAGCAGCTCCAGTTGGCAAGAGACCCAGTACTTC. Translating it yields CASSSSWQETQYF. Full variable domain (rest looked up from reference TRBV7-6 and TRBJ2-5): GAGVSQSPRYKVTKRGQDVALRCDPISGHVSLYWYRQALGQGPEFLTYFNYEAQQDKSGLPNDRFSAERPEGSISTLTIQRTEQRDSAMYRCASSSSWQETQYFGPGTRLLVL.

The rearrangement links TRBV29-1 to TRBJ1-1, with 7 bases that match TRBD1. Germline V lookup: CDR1 SQVTM, CDR2 ANQGSEA. The CDR3 has 13 amino acids. Trimming took 7 bases from V and 3 from J; bases not matched to a gene: 8. This CDR3 is CSAFRDRYTEAFF. The CDR3 coding sequence is TGCAGCGCCTTTCGGGACAGATACACTGAAGCTTTCTTT.

The chain carries TRBV30 and TRBJ1-2; 7 positions match TRBD1. The CDR3 is 13 residues long. From germline, CDR1 is GTSNPN and CDR2 SVGIG (reference sequence). The V and J ends lost 5 bases and 8 bases, in that order; junction bases with no gene match: 11. CDR3 sequence (DNA): TGTGCCTGGGTTCATACAGGGGTGGAGGGCTACACCTTC. This translates into CAWVHTGVEGYTF.

This chain links TRBV29-1 with TRBJ2-1; no definite D call. The germline V gene has CDR1 SQVTM and CDR2 ANQGSEA. There are 17 residues in the CDR3. The ends were cut back, 0 bases at V and 1 base at J, with 16 bases in the middle. The CDR3 loop reads CSVEEKRRAPSYNEQFF. CDR3 coding DNA: TGCAGCGTTGAAGAAAAGCGCCGAGCTCCTTCCTACAATGAGCAGTTCTTC.

This clone was recorded once. The rearrangement joins TRBV27 to TRBJ1-5; D possibly corresponds to TRBD1 (5 bases). The V end was cut by 2 bases, the J end by 0 bases, with 11 bases between. Germline V lookup: CDR1 MNHEY, CDR2 SMNVEV (reference sequence). The CDR3 has 16 amino acids. The CDR3 nucleotides read TGTGCCAGCAGTTTAGGCGCGGGGCTTAGCAATCAGCCCCAGCATTTT. It yields the protein CASSLGAGLSNQPQHF.

The chain joins TRBV5-5 to TRBJ1-5; D unclear. The CDR3 sequence is 13 residues long. Trimming took off 0 bases at V and 5 bases at J, with 6 bases between the two ends. From germline, CDR1 is SGHKS and CDR2 YYEKEE (reference sequence). CDR3 region: CASSLGGYQPQHF. CDR3 nucleotides: TGTGCCAGCAGCTTGGGGGGTTATCAGCCCCAGCATTTT.

The J gene is TRBJ2-7, the V gene TRBV5-8, with 7 bases lining up with TRBD1. Germline V gene data show CDR1 as SGHTS and CDR2 as YDEGEE. The trim removed 7 bases at V and 2 bases at J, leaving 3 bases unmatched. The CDR3 sequence is 12 residues long. CDR3 DNA sequence: TGTGCCAGCGGGCAGGGGGCCTACGAGCAGTACTTC. The encoded protein is CASGQGAYEQYF.

The rearrangement uses TRBV11-3 and TRBJ1-5; 9 nucleotides match TRBD1. Germline V gene lookup returns CDR1 SGHNT and CDR2 YENEEA. This CDR3 contains 20 residues. The ends lost 3 bases at V and 3 bases at J; junction bases unmatched: 18. The CDR3 DNA reads as TGTGCCAGCAGCTTCGGGGAGGGACAGGGAGGGAGGAATGACAATCAGCCCCAGCATTTT. Protein sequence: CASSFGEGQGGRNDNQPQHF.

This chain uses TRBV5-6 with TRBJ2-7, with TRBD1 identical over 7 bases. CDR1 is SGHDT, CDR2 YYEEEE, per germline. The CDR3 sequence is 14 residues long. V was clipped by 3 bases and J by 2 bases; unmatched bases: 5. The CDR3: CASSWGQRPYEQYF. For the CDR3, the DNA is TGTGCCAGCAGCTGGGGACAGCGTCCCTACGAGCAGTACTTC.

V usage is TRBV10-3 and J usage is TRBJ2-1; 16 nucleotides match TRBD2. CDR3 length equals 13 residues. Germline V gene sequence: CDR1 ENHRY, CDR2 SYGVKD. The ends lost 11 bases at V and 7 bases at J; junction bases unmatched: 2. CDR3 DNA: TGTGCCGGGGGACTAGCGGGAGGGAATGAGCAGTTCTTC. Its protein product is CAGGLAGGNEQFF.

This sequence joins TRBV6-5 and TRBJ1-5, with TRBD1 identical over 7 bases. With V trimmed by 5 bases and J by 2 bases, 6 bases remained unmatched. This CDR3 is built from 15 residues. Germline V CDR1 and CDR2: MNHEY, SVGAGI. Here the CDR3 reads CASSRTGGGNQPQHF. The CDR3 region has the DNA TGTGCCAGCAGTCGGACAGGAGGCGGCAATCAGCCCCAGCATTTT.

The V gene is TRBV5-5, the J gene TRBJ1-5; 8 nucleotides align to TRBD1. CDR1 is SGHKS, CDR2 YYEKEE, per germline (reference sequence). V gave up 4 bases and J gave up 2 bases; unmatched junction bases: 8. CDR3 size: 16 residues. Written as DNA, the CDR3 is TGTGCCAGCAGCCGAGGACAGGGTATGGGCAATCAGCCCCAGCATTTT. Residues: CASSRGQGMGNQPQHF.

With respect to this clone: At the DNA level, this CDR3 is encoded by other sequences in the same sample as well. The chain combines TRBV18 with TRBJ2-7; D call uncertain. The germline V gene has CDR1 KGHSH and CDR2 LQKENI. Trimming removed 2 bases at V and 3 bases at J, with 11 bases between. The CDR3 spans 14 residues. DNA of the CDR3: TGTGCCAGCTCACCATTAGCAGATAACTACGAGCAGTACTTC. This encodes CASSPLADNYEQYF.

The chain employs TRBV7-9 and TRBJ2-7; D is possibly TRBD1 (6 bases). V lost 5 bases and J lost 9, with 29 bases in between. Germline V gene lookup returns CDR1 SEHNR and CDR2 FQNEAQ (reference sequence). The CDR3 covers 17 residues. This chain's CDR3 is CASSGSRGFQTRVWQYF. Written as DNA, the CDR3 is TGTGCCAGCAGCGGAAGTAGGGGGTTTCAAACCCGGGTCTGGCAGTACTTC. Using reference TRBV7-9 and TRBJ2-7 for the parts outside the CDR3, the full variable domain is DTGVSQNPRHKITKRGQNVTFRCDPISEHNRLYWYRQTLGQGPEFLTYFQNEAQLEKSRLLSDRFSAERPKGSFSTLEIQRTEQGDSAMYLCASSGSRGFQTRVWQYFGPGTRLTVT.

V gene TRBV2 combines with J gene TRBJ2-1; TRBD2 agrees at 8 bases. CDR3 size: 13 residues. From germline, CDR1 is SNHLY and CDR2 FYNNEI. J gave up 9 bases and V 7 bases, and 8 bases lay outside the gene matches. The CDR3 DNA is TGTGCCAGCACAAGCGGGAGAGAGGGTGAGCAGTTCTTC. It translates to CASTSGREGEQFF.

The count of this clone is one. This chain joins TRBV5-1 and TRBJ2-7; tentative D call: TRBD2 (6 bases). Germline V lookup: CDR1 SGHRS, CDR2 YFSETQ. V was trimmed by 2 bases and J by 5 bases, leaving 14 bases between them. There are 14 residues in the CDR3. This CDR3 reads CASSFSGDYNEQYF. Here the CDR3 DNA reads TGCGCCAGCAGCTTTAGCGGAGACTACAACGAGCAGTACTTC.

On this clone: One end of the junction is discordant with germline, which a read error may explain. V is TRBV5-4 and J is TRBJ2-7; 14 bases fit TRBD2. The CDR3 has 13 amino acids. Germline values: CDR1 SGHNT, CDR2 YYREEE (reference sequence). CDR3 DNA sequence: TGTGCCAGCGGGACTAGCGGGAGCCTACGTCGATCCTTC. Residues: CASGTSGSLRRSF.

V is TRBV7-8 and J is TRBJ2-7; TRBD1 is a possible D gene (6 bases). This CDR3 has 14 amino acids. Deletions cut 4 bases from V and 4 bases from J, with 14 bases between. The germline V gene has CDR1 SGHVS and CDR2 FQNEAQ. As DNA, the CDR3 is TGTGCCAGCAGCTCTCGGACAGCTACATACGAGCAGTACTTC. It codes for CASSSRTATYEQYF.

The chain recombines TRBV9 with TRBJ2-5; D is ambiguous. Germline CDR1 is SGDLS and CDR2 is YYNGEE. Trimming removed 0 bases from V and 1 base from J, with 13 bases in between. The CDR3 has 16 amino acids. CDR3 DNA sequence: TGTGCCAGCAGCGTAGACCCCCACGGAGTCCAAGAGACCCAGTACTTC. It codes for CASSVDPHGVQETQYF.

The J gene is TRBJ2-7, the V gene TRBV5-1, with 8 bases aligning to TRBD1. CDR1 SGHRS and CDR2 YFSETQ come from the germline V gene. The CDR3 sequence is 14 residues long. V lost 4 bases and J lost 4; bases outside the gene matches: 7. DNA for the CDR3: TGCGCCAGCAGCGCTCCGGGACAGGAGTACGAGCAGTACTTC. Translated, it gives CASSAPGQEYEQYF.

This chain uses TRBV7-2 with TRBJ2-1; 10 bases line up with TRBD2. Trimming at V came to 3 bases and at J to 2 bases, leaving 1 base not matched to a gene. Germline CDR1 SGHTA, CDR2 FQGNSA. This CDR3 is 15 amino acids long. CDR3 residues: CASSFGLAAYNEQFF. In DNA form, the CDR3 reads TGTGCCAGCAGCTTCGGACTAGCGGCCTACAATGAGCAGTTCTTC.

The chain joins TRBV15 to TRBJ2-7, with 8 bases that match TRBD1. CDR3 length: 14 amino acids. Germline-derived CDR1 and CDR2 are LNHNV and YYDKDF (reference sequence). V shed 4 bases and J 0 bases; nucleotides not matched to a gene: 2. CDR3 sequence (DNA): TGTGCCACCAGCAAGGACAGGGCCTCCTACGAGCAGTACTTC. Encoded protein: CATSKDRASYEQYF.

The chain combines TRBV7-9 with TRBJ2-3; D is unresolved. The V gene's germline CDR1 is SEHNR and CDR2 FQNEAQ (reference sequence). The ends were cut back, 1 base at V and 0 bases at J, with 5 bases in the middle. The CDR3 is 14 residues long. CDR3 residues: CASSLVASTDTQYF. In DNA, the CDR3 is TGTGCCAGCAGCTTAGTGGCTAGCACAGATACGCAGTATTTT.

This chain joins TRBV5-1 and TRBJ2-1; D is perhaps TRBD1 or TRBD2 (5 bases each). The CDR3 is made up of 16 amino acids. The germline CDR1 and CDR2 sequences are SGHRS and YFSETQ. Trimming left V 1 base short and J 2 bases short, with 13 bases between. The CDR3 is CASSLTGTHTYNEQFF. CDR3 in DNA: TGCGCCAGCAGCTTGACCGGGACCCATACCTACAATGAGCAGTTCTTC. The full variable domain, completed using reference TRBV5-1 and TRBJ2-1, is KAGVTQTPRYLIKTRGQQVTLSCSPISGHRSVSWYQQTPGQGLQFLFEYFSETQRNKGNFPGRFSGRQFSNSRSEMNVSTLELGDSALYLCASSLTGTHTYNEQFFGPGTRLTVL.